A single sample gave rise to the 8 T cell receptor beta chains below, sequenced in a study of blood T cells in healthy people across ages. With a J-beta primer mix and a sample-barcoded 5' primer, a second PCR ran about 7 to 11 cycles. TCRdb analysed the 5' RACE reads with MiXCR anew, one entry per CDR3 protein. The repertoire holds around 700,000 distinct CDR3 sequences, around 25% seen once, with 9.4% in the top ten. The same specimen was also included in a second study, on T cells of mothers and their children.

Sequences were obtained from blood. The origin of the receptors is a boy younger than 18 in good health.

This clonotype appeared a few times. The chain is built from TRBV20-1 and TRBJ2-5; no clear D gene. This CDR3 region has 13 residues. V lost 3 bases and J lost 5, with 13 bases in between. Looked up from germline, CDR1 is DFQATT and CDR2 is SNEGSKA (reference sequence). The CDR3 sequence: CSARGQIQETQYF. The CDR3 DNA follows: TGCAGTGCTAGGGGCCAGATTCAGGAGACCCAGTACTTC.

This chain connects TRBV7-9 to TRBJ2-6, with D possibly TRBD1 on 6 matching bases. V was shortened by 4 bases and J by 2 bases, with 9 bases between the two germline ends. Germline loops: CDR1 SEHNR, CDR2 FQNEAQ (reference sequence). The CDR3 is 15 amino acids. The CDR3 DNA follows: TGTGCCAGCAGCTATCCAGGGGCTGGGGCCAACGTCCTGACTTTC. Translating gives CASSYPGAGANVLTF.

The chain's CDR3 is CSVELTGLAEHSYNEQFF. CDR3 coding DNA: TGCAGCGTTGAACTAACCGGTCTAGCGGAGCACTCCTACAATGAGCAGTTCTTC. The chain joins TRBV29-1 to TRBJ2-1; 7 bases are a match to TRBD2. This CDR3 region has 18 residues. With V trimmed by 2 bases and J by 0 bases, 13 bases remained unmatched. Germline CDR1 reads SQVTM; CDR2 reads ANQGSEA.

The sample holds a few counts of this clonotype. This sequence joins TRBV20-1 and TRBJ2-5; 7 bases match TRBD2. This CDR3 spans 14 amino acids. Germline CDR1 DFQATT, CDR2 SNEGSKA (reference sequence). The ends lost 3 bases at V and 4 bases at J; junction bases unmatched: 8. This CDR3 is CSARSAGVAETQYF. DNA for the CDR3: TGCAGTGCTAGGTCCGCGGGAGTTGCAGAGACCCAGTACTTC.

In its sample, this clonotype was seen a few times. This rearrangement joins TRBV2 to TRBJ1-6; D unresolved. V dropped 7 bases and J dropped 6 bases, with 10 bases sitting between them. This CDR3 is 13 amino acids long. The V gene's germline CDR1 is SNHLY and CDR2 FYNNEI. The CDR3 nucleotides are TGTGCCAGCACGGGAACGACTAATTCACCCCTCCACTTT. It codes for CASTGTTNSPLHF.

The V call is TRBV18, the J call TRBJ2-5; D gene uncertain. The CDR3 consists of 16 residues. CDR1 is KGHSH, CDR2 LQKENI, per germline. Trimming shortened V by 4 bases and J by 1 base, and 16 bases separated the two germline ends. DNA of the CDR3: TGTGCCAGCTCACTACGTGTGTTCGGGTCCCAAGAGACCCAGTACTTC. Amino acids: CASSLRVFGSQETQYF.

This clonotype was found a few times. The chain carries TRBV4-1 and TRBJ1-2; D is perhaps TRBD1 (6 bases). The CDR3 runs 13 residues. The V gene lost 5 bases and the J gene lost 4 bases, with 11 bases spanning the gap. CDR1 is MGHRA and CDR2 is YSYEKL in the germline V gene. CDR3 in amino acids: CASSEGQRYGYTF. DNA of the CDR3: TGCGCCAGCAGCGAAGGACAGCGCTATGGCTACACCTTC.

The CDR3 bases are TGTGCCAGCAGCTTAGGGGATCGGACTAGCGGGAGGGTCTACAATGAGCAGTTCTTC. As protein: CASSLGDRTSGRVYNEQFF. The chain couples TRBV7-2 to TRBJ2-1, with 15 positions matching TRBD2. The CDR3 spans 19 residues. Germline assignment: CDR1 SGHTA and CDR2 FQGNSA. After removal of 1 base from V and 3 bases from J, the junction contained 7 bases not matched to a gene.